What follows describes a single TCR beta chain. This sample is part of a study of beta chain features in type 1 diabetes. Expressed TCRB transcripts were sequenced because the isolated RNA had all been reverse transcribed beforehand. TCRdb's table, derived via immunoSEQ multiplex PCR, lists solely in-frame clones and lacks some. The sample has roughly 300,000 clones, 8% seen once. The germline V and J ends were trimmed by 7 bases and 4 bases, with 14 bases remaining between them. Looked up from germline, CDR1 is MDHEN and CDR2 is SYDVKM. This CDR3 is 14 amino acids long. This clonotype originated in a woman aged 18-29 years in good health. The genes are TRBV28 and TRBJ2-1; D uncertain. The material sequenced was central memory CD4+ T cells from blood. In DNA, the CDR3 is TGTGCCAGCATCTCTCCGAACAGTTACAATGAGCAGTTCTTC. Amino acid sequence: CASISPNSYNEQFF. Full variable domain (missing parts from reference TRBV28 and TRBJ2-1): DVKVTQSSRYLVKRTGEKVFLECVQDMDHENMFWYRQDPGLGLRLIYFSYDVKMKEKGDIPEGYSVSREKKERFSLILESASTNQTSMYLCASISPNSYNEQFFGPGTRLTVL.